These 2 T cell receptor beta chains were sequenced from one sample in a study of T cells in Graves' hyperthyroidism and ophthalmopathy. The source material, RNA transcripts, was used to amplify TCR beta CDR3 regions. HTBI primers drove first-round RT-PCR of the TCR CDR3. TCRdb recomputed calls from the multiplex PCR reads with MiXCR, one row per CDR3 protein. Of approximately 720,000 distinct CDR3 sequences listed, roughly a sixth are singletons. The specimen sequenced was blood. Receptor source: a woman in her forties or fifties with Graves' hyperthyroidism that later progressed to Graves' ophthalmopathy.

In this sample, this clonotype turned up many times. The chain uses TRBV6-1 and TRBJ1-6; D gene uncertain. The CDR3 spans 13 residues. Germline CDR1 is MNHNS and CDR2 is SASEGT. V was cut by 0 bases and J by 8 bases, with 5 bases left in between. In DNA, the CDR3 is TGTGCCAGCAGTGAAGCGTGGGATTCACCCCTCCACTTT. It yields the protein CASSEAWDSPLHF.

The CDR3 coding sequence is TGTGCCAGCAGTTTTAGGGCAGGTACCGGGGAGCTGTTTTTT. Encoded protein: CASSFRAGTGELFF. The V and J genes are TRBV27 and TRBJ2-2; D unresolved. Trimming took off 3 bases at V and 5 bases at J, with 10 bases between the two ends. In germline, CDR1 is MNHEY, CDR2 SMNVEV (reference sequence). CDR3 size: 14 residues.